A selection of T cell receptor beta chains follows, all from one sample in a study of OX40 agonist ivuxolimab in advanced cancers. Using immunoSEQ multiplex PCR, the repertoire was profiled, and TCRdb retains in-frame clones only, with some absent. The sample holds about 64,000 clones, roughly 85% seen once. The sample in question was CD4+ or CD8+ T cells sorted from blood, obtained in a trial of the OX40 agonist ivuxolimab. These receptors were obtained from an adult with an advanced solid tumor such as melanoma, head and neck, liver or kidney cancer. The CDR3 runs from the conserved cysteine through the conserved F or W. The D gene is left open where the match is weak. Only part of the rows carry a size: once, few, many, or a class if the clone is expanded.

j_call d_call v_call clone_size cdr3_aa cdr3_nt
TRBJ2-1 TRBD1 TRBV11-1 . CASRQDRYNEQFF TGTGCCAGCAGACAGGACAGGTACAATGAGCAGTTCTTC
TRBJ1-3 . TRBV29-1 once CSVGDSGTPGTTIYF TGCAGCGTAGGCGATTCCGGGACACCCGGGACCACCATATATTTT
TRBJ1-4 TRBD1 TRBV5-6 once CASSLVAGGGEKLFF TGTGCCAGCAGCTTGGTAGCAGGGGGTGGTGAAAAACTGTTTTTT
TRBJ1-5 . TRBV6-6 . CASRPPGYNQPQHF TGTGCCAGCAGGCCTCCAGGCTACAATCAGCCCCAGCATTTT
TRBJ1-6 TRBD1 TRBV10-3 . CATQDRADSPLHF TGTGCCACCCAGGACAGGGCGGATTCACCCCTCCACTTT
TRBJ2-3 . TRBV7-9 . CASSPPFRVSTDTQYF TGTGCCAGCAGCCCCCCGTTCCGGGTAAGCACAGATACGCAGTATTTT
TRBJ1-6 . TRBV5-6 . CASSYDQGLSPLHF TGTGCCAGCAGCTACGATCAAGGGCTTTCACCCCTCCACTTT
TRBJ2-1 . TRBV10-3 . CAIRNGYNEQFF TGTGCCATCAGAAACGGGTACAATGAGCAGTTCTTC
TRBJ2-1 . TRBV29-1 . CSVGLGTAHNEQFF TGCAGCGTTGGCCTCGGGACGGCTCACAATGAGCAGTTCTTC
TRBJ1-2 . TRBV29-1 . CSVGGTPVTNYGYTF TGCAGCGTCGGGGGGACACCAGTTACTAACTATGGCTACACCTTC
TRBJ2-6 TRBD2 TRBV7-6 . CASSTGLAGGPSGANVLTF TGTGCCAGCAGCACGGGACTAGCGGGAGGGCCGTCCGGGGCCAACGTCCTGACTTTC
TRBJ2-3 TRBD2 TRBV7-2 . CAGSGGTDTQYF TGTGCCGGAAGCGGGGGAACAGATACGCAGTATTTT
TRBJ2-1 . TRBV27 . CASSLTRGSDNEQFF TGTGCCAGCAGCCTAACTCGGGGGAGCGACAATGAGCAGTTCTTC
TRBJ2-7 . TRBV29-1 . CSVQRDVTYEQYF TGCAGCGTCCAAAGGGACGTAACTTACGAGCAGTACTTC
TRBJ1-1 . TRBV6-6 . CASSALRGEYTEAFF TGTGCCAGCAGCGCGCTACGGGGGGAGTACACTGAAGCTTTCTTT
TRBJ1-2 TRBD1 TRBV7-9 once CASSSGTGGAGSGYTF TGTGCCAGCAGCTCCGGGACAGGGGGCGCTGGTAGTGGCTACACCTTC
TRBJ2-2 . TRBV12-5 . CASGLDRVGELFF TGTGCTAGTGGTTTGGACAGGGTGGGGGAGCTGTTTTTT
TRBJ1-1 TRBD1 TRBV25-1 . CASSAPGTANTEAFF TGTGCCAGCAGTGCCCCCGGGACAGCGAACACTGAAGCTTTCTTT
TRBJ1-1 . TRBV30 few CAWSALQNTEAFF TGTGCCTGGAGCGCCCTCCAGAACACTGAAGCTTTCTTT
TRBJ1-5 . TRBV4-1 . CASSQYSYSNQPQHF TGCGCCAGCAGCCAATACAGCTATAGCAATCAGCCCCAGCATTTT
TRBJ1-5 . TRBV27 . CASSPKNSNQPQHF TGTGCCAGCAGTCCGAAGAATAGCAATCAGCCCCAGCATTTT
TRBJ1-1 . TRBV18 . CASSPRQTGMRRRNTEAFF TGTGCCAGCTCACCGAGGCAAACAGGGATGCGGAGACGGAACACTGAAGCTTTCTTT
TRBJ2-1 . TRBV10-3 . CAISTQGDYNEQFF TGTGCCATCAGCACCCAGGGCGATTACAATGAGCAGTTCTTC
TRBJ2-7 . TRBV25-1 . CASSAGVAGYEQYF TGTGCCAGCAGCGCCGGGGTGGCGGGCTACGAGCAGTACTTC
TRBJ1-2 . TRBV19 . CASSIHRPDNYGYTF TGTGCCAGTAGTATCCACCGTCCCGACAACTATGGCTACACCTTC
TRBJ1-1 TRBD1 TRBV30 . CAWSGQANTEAFF TGTGCCTGGAGCGGACAGGCCAACACTGAAGCTTTCTTT
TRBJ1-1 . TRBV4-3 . CASSSLIQGSEAFF TGCGCCAGCAGCTCCCTAATCCAGGGATCTGAAGCTTTCTTT
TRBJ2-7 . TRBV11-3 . CASSLGVRDLGYEQYF TGTGCCAGCAGCTTAGGGGTTCGGGACTTAGGATACGAGCAGTACTTC
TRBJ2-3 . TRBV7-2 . CASSFQGFTDTQYF TGTGCCAGCAGCTTTCAGGGATTCACAGATACGCAGTATTTT
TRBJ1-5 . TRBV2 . CASRESGGGRNQPQHF TGTGCCAGCAGGGAGAGTGGGGGGGGTCGCAATCAGCCCCAGCATTTT
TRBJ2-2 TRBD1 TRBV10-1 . CASGQGITGELFF TGCGCCAGCGGACAGGGGATCACCGGGGAGCTGTTTTTT
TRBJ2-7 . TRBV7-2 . CASSSRYEQYF TGTGCCAGCAGCTCCCGCTACGAGCAGTACTTC
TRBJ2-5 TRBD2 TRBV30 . CAWSGGMGETQYF TGTGCCTGGAGCGGGGGGATGGGAGAGACCCAGTACTTC
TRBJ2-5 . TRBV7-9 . CASSLARGEETQYF TGTGCCAGCAGCTTAGCCAGGGGGGAAGAGACCCAGTACTTC
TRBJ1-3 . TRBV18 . CASSLSAVLGGNTIYF TGTGCCAGCTCACTTTCGGCAGTGTTGGGTGGAAACACCATATATTTT
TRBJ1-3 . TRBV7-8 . CASSLKDSRSGNTIYF TGTGCCAGCAGCTTAAAGGACAGCCGCTCTGGAAACACCATATATTTT
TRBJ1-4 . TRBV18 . CASSETGAATNEKLFF TGTGCCAGCTCCGAGACGGGGGCTGCAACTAATGAAAAACTGTTTTTT